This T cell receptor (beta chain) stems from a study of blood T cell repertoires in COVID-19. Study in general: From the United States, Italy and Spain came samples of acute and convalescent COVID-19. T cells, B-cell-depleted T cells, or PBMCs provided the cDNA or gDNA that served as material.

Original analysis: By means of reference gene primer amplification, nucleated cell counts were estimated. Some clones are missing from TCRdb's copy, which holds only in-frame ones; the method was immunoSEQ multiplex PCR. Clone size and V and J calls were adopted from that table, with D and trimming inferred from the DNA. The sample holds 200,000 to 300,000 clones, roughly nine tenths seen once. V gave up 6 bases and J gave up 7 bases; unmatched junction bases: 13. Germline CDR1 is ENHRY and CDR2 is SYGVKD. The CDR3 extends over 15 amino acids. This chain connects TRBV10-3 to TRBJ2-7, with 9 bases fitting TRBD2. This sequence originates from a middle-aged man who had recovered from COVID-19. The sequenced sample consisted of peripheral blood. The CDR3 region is CAISTFAGGRGEQYF. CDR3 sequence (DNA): TGTGCCATCAGCACTTTTGCGGGGGGGCGTGGGGAGCAGTACTTC.